The clone carrying this T cell receptor (beta chain) was counted between two and nine times. Its matching antigen is unknown. CDR3 length: 17 residues. Germline values: CDR1 KGHDR, CDR2 SFDVKD. Trimming removed 4 bases at V and 2 bases at J, with 20 bases between. This specimen belongs to a study of T cell repertoires in cytomegalovirus infection. On the study more broadly: Newly reported HLA-C-restricted and thoroughly characterized HLA-B-restricted CMV epitopes were employed. Points from the study as a whole: Ex vivo, HLA-C-restricted CMV-specific TCR beta clonotypes prevailed over the rest of the response.

TCRdb reprocessed the reads with MiXCR, giving one entry per CDR3 protein. Of roughly 730,000 distinct CDR3 sequences in the sample, about 30% are singletons; the top ten hold 15% to 20%. The sample was cultured PBMCs, taken from culture after CMV antigen stimulation. V usage is TRBV24-1 and J usage is TRBJ2-7, with TRBD2 as a possible D gene (5 bases). The source is a human donor in good health (CMV status not recorded). Some clones in this sample may be carry-over from other donors' samples. Here the CDR3 DNA reads TGTGCCACCAGTGACTCCGTGGTAGCGCGAGAACCCTACGAGCAGTACTTC. Translation gives CATSDSVVAREPYEQYF.